The source of this T cell receptor (beta chain) is a study of blood T cells in healthy people across ages. General study findings and limits: While age rose, TCR beta diversity per million T cells dropped in a roughly linear way.

The use of a sample-barcoded 5' primer and a J-beta primer mix characterized a second PCR of roughly 6 to 11 cycles. Each cDNA molecule received a tag from a template-switch adaptor that had 12 random nucleotides. Per sample, CDR3-containing paired-end reads numbered at least 2.5 million. TCRdb reprocessed the 5' RACE reads via MiXCR and lists one record per CDR3 protein. The repertoire holds 800,000 to 950,000 distinct CDR3 sequences, with 40% to 60% as singletons. With regard to this clonotype: The target antigen is unknown.

Ten milliliters of peripheral blood were drawn from each donor into EDTA-treated tubes. The source is a man aged 25-45 years in good health. The material sequenced was blood.

CDR3 DNA sequence: TGTGCCAGCACCCCTCTAGCGGGGGGTACGAATGAGCAGTTCTTC. Translation gives CASTPLAGGTNEQFF. J is TRBJ2-1 and V is TRBV6-5, with TRBD2 identical over 11 bases. The CDR3 has 15 residues. The V gene end was trimmed by 7 bases and the J gene end by 7 bases; junction bases not matched to a gene: 9. From germline, CDR1 is MNHEY and CDR2 SVGAGI.